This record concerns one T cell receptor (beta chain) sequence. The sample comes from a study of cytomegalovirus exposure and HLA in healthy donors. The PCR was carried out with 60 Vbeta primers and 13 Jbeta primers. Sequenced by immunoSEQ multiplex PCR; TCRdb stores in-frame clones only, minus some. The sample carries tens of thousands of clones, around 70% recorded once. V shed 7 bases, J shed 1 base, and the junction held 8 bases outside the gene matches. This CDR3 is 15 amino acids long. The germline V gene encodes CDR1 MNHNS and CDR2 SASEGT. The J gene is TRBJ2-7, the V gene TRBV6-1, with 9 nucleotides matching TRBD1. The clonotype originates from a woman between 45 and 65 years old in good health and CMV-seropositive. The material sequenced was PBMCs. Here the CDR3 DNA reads TGTGCCAGCACCCCCACACAGGGGGCGTCCTACGAGCAGTACTTC. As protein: CASTPTQGASYEQYF.